The 10 T cell receptor beta chains reported below all come from one sample, sequenced in a study of vaccination effects on CD4 cells after COVID-19. The method was immunoSEQ multiplex PCR; TCRdb's version includes in-frame clones alone and lacks a portion of them. The sample lists tens of thousands of clones, about 70% seen once, with around 4.4% in the top ten. Their antigen targets remain unknown. It was after more than nine days of culture that CD4+ T cells were isolated. Here the sequenced sample was CD4+ T cells from PBMCs cultured without peptide, taken before COVID-19 vaccination. All receptors derive from a human donor who received a COVID-19 vaccine.

The CDR3 DNA reads TGTGCCTGGAGTTTCGTACCTTACGAGCAGTACTTC. Its protein is CAWSFVPYEQYF. The V gene is TRBV30, the J gene TRBJ2-7; D not certain. V was shortened by 2 bases and J by 4 bases, with 9 bases between the two germline ends. The CDR3 spans 12 residues. The V gene's germline CDR1 is GTSNPN and CDR2 SVGIG (reference sequence).

The rearrangement uses TRBV7-2 and TRBJ2-5, with 12 bases lining up with TRBD2. Germline trimming cut 5 bases from V and 3 bases from J; bases unmatched to any gene: 10. Germline CDR1 SGHTA, CDR2 FQGNSA. The CDR3 contains 17 residues. CDR3 DNA sequence: TGTGCCAGCAGCACATCCCGGACTAGCGGGGTAAAAGAGACCCAGTACTTC. Amino acids: CASSTSRTSGVKETQYF.

The chain carries TRBV7-8 and TRBJ2-1; D remains unclear. The germline V gene has CDR1 SGHVS and CDR2 FQNEAQ. V was pared by 5 bases and J by 8 bases, with 10 bases between. This CDR3 spans 12 amino acids. The CDR3 DNA is TGTGCCAGCAGCCCTCTAGTCTATGAGCAGTTCTTC. As protein: CASSPLVYEQFF.

The rearrangement uses TRBV30 and TRBJ1-6; 8 bases line up with TRBD1. Germline values: CDR1 GTSNPN, CDR2 SVGIG (reference sequence). With V trimmed by 4 bases and J by 3 bases, 11 bases remained unmatched. This CDR3 region has 17 residues. The DNA for the CDR3 is TGTGCCTGGATTTCTGGCGCAGGGGGCGACTATAATTCACCCCTCCACTTT. It specifies CAWISGAGGDYNSPLHF.

The chain combines TRBV4-2 with TRBJ1-3; D gene unclear. The CDR3 has 14 amino acids. V was cut by 1 base and J by 2 bases, with 6 bases left in between. The germline CDR1 and CDR2 sequences are LGHNA and YNFKEQ. The CDR3 here is CASSQVDAGNTIYF. The CDR3 DNA follows: TGTGCCAGCAGCCAAGTAGACGCTGGAAACACCATATATTTT.

The count of this clone is one. The CDR3 DNA is TGTGCCAGCAGAGGTTTCGACAGGAGTTACTACAATGAGCAGTTCTTC. Translated: CASRGFDRSYYNEQFF. This chain joins TRBV27 and TRBJ2-1; D perhaps matches TRBD1 (6 bases). V dropped 6 bases and J dropped 3 bases, with 18 bases sitting between them. This CDR3 has 16 amino acids. Germline CDR1 reads MNHEY; CDR2 reads SMNVEV (reference sequence).

This clone occurred a few times. The chain carries TRBV21-1 and TRBJ1-2. TRBV21-1 is recorded as a pseudogene. This CDR3 has 13 amino acids. The DNA for the CDR3 is TGTGCCAGCAGCACGTGGGGTGTTAATGGCTACACCTTC. Its protein product is CASSTWGVNGYTF.

The chain carries TRBV14 and TRBJ2-3; 11 bases are a match to TRBD2. CDR1 and CDR2 (germline): SGHDN, FVKESK. V shed 4 bases and J 6 bases; nucleotides not matched to a gene: 9. The CDR3 sequence is 16 residues long. The CDR3 here is CASSLQLAGAGDTQYF. The CDR3 nucleotides read TGTGCCAGCAGCCTCCAACTAGCGGGAGCGGGGGATACGCAGTATTTT.

This chain links TRBV19 with TRBJ2-2; 9 nucleotides align to TRBD2. CDR1 is LNHDA, CDR2 SQIVND, per germline (reference sequence). The trim removed 0 bases at V and 4 bases at J, leaving 9 bases unmatched. The CDR3 has 18 residues. The CDR3 region has the DNA TGTGCCAGTAGTATAGAAGGTTGGGCGGGAGGGAGCACCGGGGAGCTGTTTTTT. It translates to CASSIEGWAGGSTGELFF.

The rearrangement uses TRBV7-2 and TRBJ2-7; D may be TRBD2 (6 bases). Germline CDR1 SGHTA, CDR2 FQGNSA. The CDR3 sequence is 16 residues long. Trimming took 2 bases from V and 2 from J, leaving 16 bases between them. In DNA form, the CDR3 reads TGTGCCAGCAGCTTATTTTCGATGCGGGGTACCTACGAGCAGTACTTC. It specifies CASSLFSMRGTYEQYF.